The 21 T cell receptor beta chains reported below all come from one sample, sequenced in a study of cytomegalovirus exposure and HLA in healthy donors listed by TCRdb under 2017. Libraries were prepared through the immunoSEQ multiplex PCR assay. For the multiplex PCR, a mixture combining 60 forward primers for TCR Vbeta segments and 13 reverse primers for TCR Jbeta segments was used. Here the immuneACCESS table is served through TCRdb, limited to in-frame sequences with V and J called. Missing clones are a known gap in these copies; in checked studies unresolved V genes cover under half, and the rest lacks a known reason. This sample comprises roughly 120,000 clones, about 75% of them detected only once. The ten largest clones represent about 2.7% of the sample. The material sequenced was PBMCs. The source is a woman in her 40s in good health and CMV-seropositive.

This clone was detected only a few times. The chain couples TRBV20-1 to TRBJ1-1, with a weak D call TRBD1 (5 bases). The CDR3 sequence is 11 residues long. In germline, CDR1 is DFQATT, CDR2 SNEGSKA (reference sequence). V dropped 1 base and J dropped 9 bases, with 9 bases sitting between them. CDR3 nucleotides: TGCAGTGCTAGAGCTGGGACTAAAGCTTTCTTT. Its translation is CSARAGTKAFF.

V is TRBV7-9 and J is TRBJ1-2; no clear D. The V end was cut by 0 bases, the J end by 1 base, with 6 bases between. CDR3 length: 14 residues. Looked up from germline, CDR1 is SEHNR and CDR2 is FQNEAQ (reference sequence). This CDR3 reads CASSLATFNYGYTF. The CDR3 nucleotides read TGTGCCAGCAGCTTAGCGACATTTAACTATGGCTACACCTTC.

On this clone itself: Mismatch with germline at one junction end may stem from a read error. The chain uses TRBV7-3 and TRBJ2-1; 9 positions match TRBD1. CDR1 is SGHTA and CDR2 is FQGTGA in the germline V gene. The CDR3 has 12 amino acids. This CDR3 reads CASSLIGTGWVF. CDR3 bases: TGTGCCAGCAGCTTAATAGGGACAGGGTGGGTCTTC.

V is TRBV4-3 and J is TRBJ1-3; 10 nucleotides agree with TRBD1. The CDR3 is made up of 15 amino acids. After removal of 4 bases from V and 3 bases from J, the junction contained 3 bases not matched to a gene. Germline V gene data show CDR1 as LGHNA and CDR2 as YSLEER. The CDR3 reads CASSPRDRGGNTIYF. CDR3 DNA sequence: TGCGCCAGCAGCCCAAGGGACAGGGGTGGAAACACCATATATTTT.

The chain carries TRBV29-1 and TRBJ2-4, with 10 nucleotides matching TRBD2. Germline CDR1 reads SQVTM; CDR2 reads ANQGSEA. V trimming: 5 bases; J trimming: 7 bases; junction bases outside the gene matches: 8. This CDR3 has 14 amino acids. The CDR3 DNA reads as TGCAGCGTTTCCGTAGCGGGAGGTGAGAACATTCAGTACTTC. Amino acid sequence: CSVSVAGGENIQYF.

The J gene is TRBJ2-7, the V gene TRBV7-9; weak D call: TRBD1 (6 bases). Germline CDR1 SEHNR, CDR2 FQNEAQ (reference sequence). V was shortened by 1 base and J by 6 bases, with 13 bases between the two germline ends. CDR3 length: 14 residues. CDR3 sequence reads: CASSLVQGEGEQYF. The CDR3, as DNA: TGTGCCAGCAGCTTAGTACAGGGAGAGGGCGAGCAGTACTTC.

This clone has a single count. The V call is TRBV5-6, the J call TRBJ1-5; D is uncertain. This CDR3 spans 12 amino acids. The germline gives CDR1 SGHDT, CDR2 YYEEEE. V dropped 1 base and J dropped 4 bases, with 3 bases sitting between them. The CDR3 here is CASSLLNQPQHF. CDR3 DNA: TGTGCCAGCAGCTTGTTAAATCAGCCCCAGCATTTT.

The chain couples TRBV6-1 to TRBJ1-2, with a tentative D call TRBD1 (5 bases). CDR1 is MNHNS and CDR2 is SASEGT in the germline V gene. The CDR3 totals 13 residues. The V and J ends lost 7 bases and 3 bases respectively, with 12 bases between them. The CDR3 nucleotides read TGTGCCAGCATTGCGGGGCGGGACTATGGCTACACCTTC. Its translation is CASIAGRDYGYTF.

The chain couples TRBV7-9 to TRBJ2-1; TRBD1 might be the D (6 bases). The germline V and J ends were trimmed by 5 bases and 6 bases, with 11 bases remaining between them. This CDR3 is built from 13 residues. Per the germline V gene, CDR1 is SEHNR and CDR2 is FQNEAQ (reference sequence). CDR3 bases: TGTGCCAGCAGCCCGCTACAGGGCAATGAGCAGTTCTTC. This codes for CASSPLQGNEQFF.

CDR3 sequence: CASSPQSNRAGNQPQHF. The DNA of the CDR3 is TGTGCCAGCAGCCCCCAATCGAACAGGGCAGGCAATCAGCCCCAGCATTTT. V gene TRBV4-2 combines with J gene TRBJ1-5; D perhaps matches TRBD1 (6 bases). Trimming pared 4 bases from V and 2 bases from J, leaving 18 bases between. The CDR3 runs to 17 residues. Per germline, CDR1 LGHNA and CDR2 YNFKEQ.

The chain couples TRBV4-3 to TRBJ2-7; 8 nucleotides match TRBD2. V was pared by 0 bases and J by 2 bases, with 6 bases of the junction left unmatched. The length of the CDR3 is 16 residues. Germline lookup yields CDR1 LGHNA and CDR2 YSLEER. This chain's CDR3 is CASSQDLGSGAYEQYF. For the CDR3, the DNA is TGCGCCAGCAGCCAAGATCTGGGTAGCGGGGCCTACGAGCAGTACTTC.

The CDR3 DNA reads as TGCAGCGTGAGGGAGGGGCTTCAATACGAGCAGTACTTC. Translating it yields CSVREGLQYEQYF. This chain links TRBV29-1 with TRBJ2-7, with 7 bases matching TRBD2. Germline trimming cut 6 bases from V and 4 bases from J; bases unmatched to any gene: 9. This CDR3 has 13 residues. The germline V gene encodes CDR1 SQVTM and CDR2 ANQGSEA.

This clone was detected a few times. The chain employs TRBV6-1 and TRBJ2-7; tentatively, D is TRBD2 (6 bases). This CDR3 spans 13 amino acids. CDR1 MNHNS and CDR2 SASEGT come from the germline V gene. Trimming took off 6 bases at V and 2 bases at J, with 11 bases between the two ends. DNA of the CDR3: TGTGCCAGCAGCACTAGCTTTACCTACGAGCAGTACTTC. The encoded protein is CASSTSFTYEQYF.

V usage is TRBV6-5 and J usage is TRBJ1-4, with a possible D match to TRBD1 (6 bases). From germline, CDR1 is MNHEY and CDR2 SVGAGI. CDR3 length: 16 amino acids. The V and J ends lost 0 bases and 7 bases respectively, with 15 bases between them. This CDR3 is CASSYSSNHRAEKLFF. The DNA of the CDR3 is TGTGCCAGCAGTTACTCGTCAAACCACAGGGCTGAAAAACTGTTTTTT.

The chain uses TRBV30 and TRBJ1-2; possibly TRBD1 for D (5 bases). Germline assignment: CDR1 GTSNPN and CDR2 SVGIG (reference sequence). The CDR3 consists of 14 residues. V lost 3 bases and J lost 8, with 19 bases in between. CDR3 sequence reads: CAWRTGREGFGYTF. The CDR3 nucleotides read TGTGCCTGGAGAACGGGCAGGGAGGGGTTCGGCTACACCTTC.

The chain couples TRBV2 to TRBJ1-1; 8 bases line up with TRBD1. This CDR3 comprises 14 residues. The V gene's germline CDR1 is SNHLY and CDR2 FYNNEI. V shed 7 bases and J 0 bases; nucleotides not matched to a gene: 4. The CDR3: CASKEDRVNTEAFF. Here the CDR3 DNA reads TGTGCCAGCAAGGAGGACAGGGTGAACACTGAAGCTTTCTTT.

The V gene is TRBV5-1, the J gene TRBJ1-1; TRBD1 might be the D (5 bases). The V end lost 3 bases, the J end lost 1 base, and 13 bases lay between the germline ends. Germline CDR1 SGHRS, CDR2 YFSETQ. This CDR3 is 15 amino acids long. Here the CDR3 reads CASSWRDRANTEAFF. CDR3 DNA: TGCGCCAGCAGCTGGCGTGACAGAGCGAACACTGAAGCTTTCTTT. The full variable domain, its missing parts supplied by reference TRBV5-1 and TRBJ1-1, is KAGVTQTPRYLIKTRGQQVTLSCSPISGHRSVSWYQQTPGQGLQFLFEYFSETQRNKGNFPGRFSGRQFSNSRSEMNVSTLELGDSALYLCASSWRDRANTEAFFGQGTRLTVV.

This clone has just a few counts. The gene calls are TRBV5-1 and TRBJ2-7; D possibly corresponds to TRBD1 (5 bases). Germline CDR1 SGHRS, CDR2 YFSETQ. The CDR3 is 13 amino acids. Trimming shortened V by 0 bases and J by 6 bases, and 10 bases separated the two germline ends. The chain's CDR3 is CASSLEQESEQYF. The CDR3, as DNA: TGCGCCAGCAGCTTGGAACAGGAAAGCGAGCAGTACTTC. Based on the CDR3 plus reference TRBV5-1 and TRBJ2-7, the full variable domain is KAGVTQTPRYLIKTRGQQVTLSCSPISGHRSVSWYQQTPGQGLQFLFEYFSETQRNKGNFPGRFSGRQFSNSRSEMNVSTLELGDSALYLCASSLEQESEQYFGPGTRLTVT.

This clone was detected only once. V gene TRBV6-1 combines with J gene TRBJ1-2; D possibly corresponds to TRBD1 (6 bases). V lost 7 bases to trimming and J lost 4 bases, with 19 bases between them. The CDR3 contains 15 residues. The V gene's germline CDR1 is MNHNS and CDR2 SASEGT. The CDR3 coding sequence is TGTGCCAGCACCAAAGCCTTACAGGGCTCCTATGGCTACACCTTC. It translates to CASTKALQGSYGYTF.

This chain links TRBV28 with TRBJ2-5, with a tentative D call TRBD1 (5 bases). The CDR3 covers 16 residues. Between the trimmed V and J ends, which lost 6 bases and 0 bases, there was a span of 17 bases. CDR1 and CDR2 (germline): MDHEN, SYDVKM. DNA for the CDR3: TGTGCCAGCAGCCCCCTGACAGCGAATTACCAAGAGACCCAGTACTTC. It is translated as CASSPLTANYQETQYF.

The V gene is TRBV11-2, the J gene TRBJ2-1; 7 bases match TRBD2. CDR3 size: 19 residues. The germline V gene encodes CDR1 SGHAT and CDR2 FQNNGV. With V trimmed by 4 bases and J by 0 bases, 15 bases remained unmatched. CDR3 nucleotides: TGTGCCAGCAGCTCCCAGCGGGATATAGTTCGGGGCTCCTACAATGAGCAGTTCTTC. Amino acid sequence: CASSSQRDIVRGSYNEQFF.